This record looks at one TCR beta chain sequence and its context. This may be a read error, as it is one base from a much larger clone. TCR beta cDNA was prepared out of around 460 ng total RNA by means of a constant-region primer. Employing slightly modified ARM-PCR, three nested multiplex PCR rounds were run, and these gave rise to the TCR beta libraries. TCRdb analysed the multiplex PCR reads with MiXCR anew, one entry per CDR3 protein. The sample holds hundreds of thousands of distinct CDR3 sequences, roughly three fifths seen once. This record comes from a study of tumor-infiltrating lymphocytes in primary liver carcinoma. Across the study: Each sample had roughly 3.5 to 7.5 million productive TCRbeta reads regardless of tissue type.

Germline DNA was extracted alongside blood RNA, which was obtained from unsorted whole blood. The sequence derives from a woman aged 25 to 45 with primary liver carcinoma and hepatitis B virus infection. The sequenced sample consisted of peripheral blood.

The CDR3 loop reads CASSINPRYEQFF. In nucleotides, the CDR3 is TGTGCCAGCAGTATCAATCCCAGATATGAGCAGTTCTTC. The V gene is TRBV12-3 or TRBV12-4, the J gene TRBJ2-1; unclear D gene. V lost 5 bases, J lost 8 bases, and 13 bases lay in between. CDR3 length: 13 amino acids.